A single sample is the source of the 30 T cell receptor beta chains below, sequenced in a study of shared clonotypes between healthy human individuals. TCRdb's table, derived via immunoSEQ multiplex PCR, lists solely in-frame clones and lacks some. Of over a million clones listed, 75% to 85% are singletons. Material: memory CD4+ T cells from PBMCs. Subset of the sample: CD45RA-negative fraction. Receptor source: a man younger than 35 in good health. Some clones in this sample may be carry-over from other donors' samples.

This sequence joins TRBV5-1 and TRBJ2-5, with D perhaps matching TRBD2 (6 bases). The CDR3 extends over 15 amino acids. V lost 3 bases to trimming and J lost 2 bases, with 14 bases between them. Germline CDR1 is SGHRS and CDR2 is YFSETQ. CDR3 nucleotide sequence: TGCGCCAGCAGCTCCAGAGGCGGGGTTCAAGAGACCCAGTACTTC. Amino acid sequence: CASSSRGGVQETQYF.

The V gene is TRBV6-6, the J gene TRBJ1-1; D not certain. CDR1 is MNHNY, CDR2 SVGAGI, per germline (reference sequence). Trimming shortened V by 8 bases and J by 1 base, and 8 bases separated the two germline ends. The CDR3 covers 12 residues. In nucleotides, the CDR3 is TGTGCCAGCTTCGACACGAACACTGAAGCTTTCTTT. Translating gives CASFDTNTEAFF.

As DNA, the CDR3 is TGTGCCAGCAGTGGGGACACTAAAAGCTCCTACGAGCAGTACTTC. It is translated as CASSGDTKSSYEQYF. V usage is TRBV2 and J usage is TRBJ2-7; D perhaps matches TRBD1 (6 bases). The CDR3 loop spans 15 amino acids. V was pared by 4 bases and J by 0 bases, with 13 bases between. Germline CDR1 is SNHLY and CDR2 is FYNNEI.

The gene calls are TRBV5-4 and TRBJ1-2; D remains unclear. Trimming removed 0 bases from V and 2 bases from J, with 8 bases in between. CDR3 length: 14 residues. Germline V gene lookup returns CDR1 SGHNT and CDR2 YYREEE (reference sequence). This CDR3 reads CASSLEGKNYGYTF. The DNA for the CDR3 is TGTGCCAGCAGCTTGGAGGGAAAGAACTATGGCTACACCTTC. The entire variable domain, with the rest obtained from reference TRBV5-4 and TRBJ1-2, is as follows: ETGVTQSPTHLIKTRGQQVTLRCSSQSGHNTVSWYQQALGQGPQFIFQYYREEENGRGNFPPRFSGLQFPNYSSELNVNALELDDSALYLCASSLEGKNYGYTFGSGTRLTVV.

The chain employs TRBV19 and TRBJ1-1, with 8 positions matching TRBD1. From germline, CDR1 is LNHDA and CDR2 SQIVND (reference sequence). There are 16 residues in the CDR3. J gave up 0 bases and V 3 bases, and 6 bases lay outside the gene matches. CDR3 coding DNA: TGTGCCAGTAGTATTGCTGGACAGGGCATGAACACTGAAGCTTTCTTT. This gives the protein CASSIAGQGMNTEAFF.

This chain uses TRBV5-1 with TRBJ1-2; no firm D call. CDR1 and CDR2 (germline): SGHRS, YFSETQ. The ends were cut back, 7 bases at V and 6 bases at J, with 10 bases in the middle. The CDR3 extends over 11 amino acids. This CDR3 is CASGGRNGYTF. The CDR3 coding sequence is TGCGCCAGCGGTGGGAGAAATGGCTACACCTTC.

This sequence joins TRBV7-6 and TRBJ1-1; 7 nucleotides line up with TRBD1. CDR3 size: 14 residues. Germline lookup yields CDR1 SGHVS and CDR2 FNYEAQ. V was clipped by 1 base and J by 7 bases; unmatched bases: 6. This CDR3 reads CASSLGSRGGEAFF. CDR3 nucleotide sequence: TGTGCCAGCAGCTTAGGCTCCAGGGGGGGTGAAGCTTTCTTT.

The chain recombines TRBV27 with TRBJ1-2; 7 bases map to TRBD1. The junction had 3 bases not matched to a gene; V was cut back by 6 bases and J by 5 bases. The germline V gene encodes CDR1 MNHEY and CDR2 SMNVEV (reference sequence). This CDR3 is built from 12 residues. This CDR3 is CASSPTGYGYTF. In DNA form, the CDR3 reads TGTGCCAGCAGCCCGACAGGGTATGGCTACACCTTC.

For this clone: Without the conserved terminal phenylalanine or tryptophan, this CDR3 likely stems from a read error. Because the CDR3's place on the DNA is in doubt, the DNA is left out and the CDR3 is given as listed by TCRdb. The rearrangement uses TRBV20-1 and TRBJ2-7. Germline V gene sequence: CDR1 DFQATT, CDR2 SNEGSKA (reference sequence). Inclusive of both ends, the CDR3 amounts to 11 amino acids. The CDR3 is CSAREERPTQL.

The V and J genes are TRBV11-3 and TRBJ2-2; 13 positions agree with TRBD2. V lost 5 bases and J lost 6; bases outside the gene matches: 3. This CDR3 has 15 amino acids. The germline gives CDR1 SGHNT, CDR2 YENEEA. For the CDR3, the DNA is TGTGCCAGCAGCCCTGGACTAGCGGGAGCCGGGGAGCTGTTTTTT. Translated: CASSPGLAGAGELFF.

The V call is TRBV27, the J call TRBJ1-4, with a tentative D call TRBD1 (5 bases). Germline lookup yields CDR1 MNHEY and CDR2 SMNVEV (reference sequence). V lost 2 bases and J 8 bases, leaving 18 bases between the germline ends. This CDR3 has 16 residues. The CDR3 loop reads CASSLGRGGQGEKLFF. The CDR3 coding sequence is TGTGCCAGCAGTTTAGGTAGGGGAGGTCAGGGCGAAAAACTGTTTTTT.

In DNA form, the CDR3 reads TGTGCCAGCTTACCGGCCACCCCAGACCGAGCTTTCTTT. It is translated as CASLPATPDRAFF. The chain combines TRBV18 with TRBJ1-1; the D is unclear. Trimming cost V 7 bases and J 10 bases, with 19 bases left between them. This CDR3 contains 13 residues. Looked up from germline, CDR1 is KGHSH and CDR2 is LQKENI.

V is TRBV6-5 and J is TRBJ2-7; the D gene is possibly TRBD2 (7 bases). V gave up 4 bases and J gave up 3 bases, with 19 bases separating them. CDR1 and CDR2 (germline): MNHEY, SVGAGI. This CDR3 is built from 16 residues. This CDR3 is CASSSGRSGGLYEQYF. The DNA for the CDR3 is TGTGCCAGCAGTTCTGGGCGTTCGGGGGGCCTCTACGAGCAGTACTTC.

The rearrangement uses TRBV28 and TRBJ1-1; D call uncertain. Germline values: CDR1 MDHEN, CDR2 SYDVKM. The V and J ends lost 6 bases and 5 bases respectively, with 19 bases between them. This CDR3 has 15 amino acids. The CDR3, as DNA: TGTGCCAGCAGCCATCCTTCAGGAATCGGGACTGAAGCTTTCTTT. This gives the protein CASSHPSGIGTEAFF.

V and J are TRBV6-6 and TRBJ1-3, with 9 bases lining up with TRBD1. The germline V gene encodes CDR1 MNHNY and CDR2 SVGAGI (reference sequence). After removal of 7 bases from V and 4 bases from J, the junction contained 8 bases not matched to a gene. The CDR3 length is 15 residues. In DNA, the CDR3 is TGTGCCAGCACCACAGGGGGCGCCGTGGGAAACACCATATATTTT. Amino acids: CASTTGGAVGNTIYF.

The gene calls are TRBV5-1 and TRBJ2-1; no firm D call. The CDR3 has 16 amino acids. Trimming removed 4 bases from V and 0 bases from J, with 14 bases in between. The germline CDR1 and CDR2 sequences are SGHRS and YFSETQ. The CDR3, as DNA: TGCGCCAGCAGCGGCGCTATCTGGAGCTCCTACAATGAGCAGTTCTTC. This codes for CASSGAIWSSYNEQFF.

This clone was seen a single time. This chain uses TRBV27 with TRBJ2-4, with TRBD2 identical over 7 bases. CDR1 MNHEY and CDR2 SMNVEV come from the germline V gene (reference sequence). With 5 bases clipped from V and 1 base from J, the junction kept 5 bases outside the gene matches. The CDR3 length is 15 residues. Here the CDR3 reads CASSQYGGAKNIQYF. DNA for the CDR3: TGTGCCAGCAGTCAGTACGGGGGGGCCAAAAACATTCAGTACTTC.

This clone showed up just a few times. The chain combines TRBV28 with TRBJ2-2; 7 nucleotides line up with TRBD1. After removal of 3 bases from V and 6 bases from J, the junction contained 7 bases not matched to a gene. Germline CDR1 and CDR2: MDHEN and SYDVKM. The CDR3 has 15 residues. The CDR3 nucleotides read TGTGCCAGCAGTTTTTTCGACAGGGAAGCCGGGGAGCTGTTTTTT. This translates into CASSFFDREAGELFF.

The rearrangement links TRBV5-8 to TRBJ1-2; D not certain. Deletions cut 6 bases from V and 8 bases from J, with 8 bases between. The CDR3 loop spans 10 amino acids. Germline values: CDR1 SGHTS, CDR2 YDEGEE. The CDR3 loop is CASTLMGYTF. The DNA for the CDR3 is TGTGCCAGCACCCTTATGGGCTACACCTTC.

V gene TRBV4-1 combines with J gene TRBJ1-2; no reliable D call. The ends were cut back, 0 bases at V and 1 base at J, with 6 bases in the middle. The CDR3 consists of 14 residues. Germline CDR1 and CDR2: MGHRA and YSYEKL. CDR3 DNA: TGCGCCAGCAGCCAAGACTTGGGTAACTATGGCTACACCTTC. It translates to CASSQDLGNYGYTF.

The chain is built from TRBV9 and TRBJ1-1, with D possibly TRBD1 on 6 matching bases. The germline V and J ends were trimmed by 2 bases and 6 bases, with 14 bases remaining between them. CDR3 length equals 14 residues. CDR1 and CDR2 (germline): SGDLS, YYNGEE. CDR3 residues: CASSVQGHSAEAFF. CDR3 bases: TGTGCCAGCAGCGTCCAGGGACATAGTGCTGAAGCTTTCTTT.

The rearrangement links TRBV13 to TRBJ1-1; 10 nucleotides line up with TRBD1. Per germline, CDR1 PRHDT and CDR2 FYEKMQ (reference sequence). Trimming at V came to 5 bases and at J to 10 bases, leaving 16 bases not matched to a gene. The length of the CDR3 is 16 residues. CDR3 bases: TGTGCCAGCAGCCCGGATACGGGAGGACAGGGGGTCGGAGCTTTCTTT. Its protein is CASSPDTGGQGVGAFF.

The gene calls are TRBV6-6 and TRBJ1-3; D remains unclear. The CDR3 loop spans 13 amino acids. V lost 5 bases to trimming and J lost 1 base, with 6 bases between them. Germline-derived CDR1 and CDR2 are MNHNY and SVGAGI (reference sequence). The CDR3 DNA reads as TGTGCCAGCAGTGCGGGATCTGGAAACACCATATATTTT. Its protein product is CASSAGSGNTIYF.

This chain uses TRBV7-2 with TRBJ1-3, with a tentative D call TRBD1 (6 bases). Looked up from germline, CDR1 is SGHTA and CDR2 is FQGNSA. The CDR3 spans 13 residues. V dropped 4 bases and J dropped 9 bases, with 13 bases sitting between them. The CDR3 DNA reads TGTGCCAGCAGCTCAAACAGGGCGGGCACCATATATTTT. Translated: CASSSNRAGTIYF.

This chain joins TRBV7-9 and TRBJ2-7; 9 nucleotides line up with TRBD2. With 1 base clipped from V and 6 bases from J, the junction kept 10 bases outside the gene matches. Germline values: CDR1 SEHNR, CDR2 FQNEAQ (reference sequence). This CDR3 spans 16 amino acids. The CDR3 is CASSLDRGRAVLEQYF. The CDR3 DNA reads as TGTGCCAGCAGCTTAGATCGCGGGAGGGCCGTCCTCGAGCAGTACTTC.

This clone has just a few counts. This sequence joins TRBV9 and TRBJ2-7; 8 bases align to TRBD1. V was clipped by 0 bases and J by 4 bases; unmatched bases: 18. The CDR3 extends over 19 amino acids. Germline CDR1 reads SGDLS; CDR2 reads YYNGEE. The CDR3 protein is CASSVVYSGPRGHLYEQYF. Here the CDR3 DNA reads TGTGCCAGCAGCGTAGTTTATTCGGGGCCCAGGGGGCACCTTTACGAGCAGTACTTC.

The chain has TRBV15 and TRBJ2-5; the D is unclear. CDR1 is LNHNV, CDR2 YYDKDF, per germline (reference sequence). V lost 0 bases to trimming and J lost 9 bases, with 11 bases between them. The CDR3 extends over 13 amino acids. The CDR3 protein is CATSRDRQLPQYF. In nucleotides, the CDR3 is TGTGCCACCAGCAGAGATCGGCAGCTCCCCCAGTACTTC. The full variable domain, its missing parts supplied by reference TRBV15 and TRBJ2-5, is DAMVIQNPRYQVTQFGKPVTLSCSQTLNHNVMYWYQQKSSQAPKLLFHYYDKDFNNEADTPDNFQSRRPNTSFCFLDIRSPGLGDTAMYLCATSRDRQLPQYFGPGTRLLVL.

The rearrangement uses TRBV2 and TRBJ1-1; D is perhaps TRBD1 (5 bases). This CDR3 is 11 amino acids long. V dropped 1 base and J dropped 9 bases, with 6 bases sitting between them. CDR1 and CDR2 from the germline V gene are SNHLY and FYNNEI. CDR3 region: CASSEEGQAFF. The CDR3 DNA sequence: TGTGCCAGCAGTGAAGAGGGGCAAGCTTTCTTT.

The gene calls are TRBV11-2 and TRBJ2-2; TRBD2 is a possible D gene (6 bases). This CDR3 has 15 amino acids. V shed 5 bases and J shed 5 bases, with 15 bases lying between them. CDR1 is SGHAT and CDR2 is FQNNGV in the germline V gene. The CDR3 sequence is CASSQDHGSTGELFF. DNA for the CDR3: TGTGCCAGCAGCCAAGATCACGGGAGTACCGGGGAGCTGTTTTTT.

The V and J genes are TRBV27 and TRBJ2-7; TRBD1 is a possible D gene (6 bases). CDR1 and CDR2 from the germline V gene are MNHEY and SMNVEV (reference sequence). Trimming stripped 5 bases from V and 1 base from J, with 12 bases between. The CDR3 sequence is 14 residues long. The CDR3 bases are TGTGCCAGCAGTCCTATGGGGGCGTCCTACGAGCAGTACTTC. Protein: CASSPMGASYEQYF.